The 21 T cell receptor beta chains listed next were all sequenced from one sample in a study of T cells after yellow fever vaccination. MiXCR was run by TCRdb on the 5' RACE reads, yielding one entry per CDR3 protein. The sample yields about 260,000 distinct CDR3 sequences, roughly 4.8% seen once. Sequenced here: CD4+ T cells sorted from PBMCs, sampled on the day of the yellow fever booster vaccination. These receptors all stem from a man aged 18 to 29 who received the YFV17D yellow fever vaccine.

This clonotype was counted only a few times. This sequence joins TRBV28 and TRBJ2-1; D is perhaps TRBD1 (5 bases). V lost 4 bases, J lost 10 bases, and 29 bases lay in between. Germline V lookup: CDR1 MDHEN, CDR2 SYDVKM. The CDR3 consists of 18 residues. CDR3 sequence: CASSSGWLGIRVGLEQFF. The CDR3 region has the DNA TGTGCCAGCAGTTCAGGGTGGTTAGGGATACGGGTGGGTTTAGAGCAGTTCTTC. Looking up the rest from reference TRBV28 and TRBJ2-1 gives the full variable domain: DVKVTQSSRYLVKRTGEKVFLECVQDMDHENMFWYRQDPGLGLRLIYFSYDVKMKEKGDIPEGYSVSREKKERFSLILESASTNQTSMYLCASSSGWLGIRVGLEQFFGPGTRLTVL.

This clonotype was seen more than once but under ten times. This sequence joins TRBV12-3 or TRBV12-4 and TRBJ1-2; tentatively, D is TRBD1 (5 bases). Trimming pared 4 bases from V and 0 bases from J, leaving 12 bases between. The CDR3 spans 15 residues. CDR3 region: CASSWAGTTNYGYTF. CDR3 in DNA: TGTGCCAGCAGTTGGGCAGGGACTACTAACTATGGCTACACCTTC.

V gene TRBV7-6 combines with J gene TRBJ1-1; D is unresolved. Per germline, CDR1 SGHVS and CDR2 FNYEAQ. Trimming removed 5 bases at V and 0 bases at J, with 7 bases between. This CDR3 region has 13 residues. In DNA form, the CDR3 reads TGTGCCAGCAGCGCCTCATTGAACACTGAAGCTTTCTTT. It specifies CASSASLNTEAFF. Based on the CDR3 plus reference TRBV7-6 and TRBJ1-1, the full variable domain is GAGVSQSPRYKVTKRGQDVALRCDPISGHVSLYWYRQALGQGPEFLTYFNYEAQQDKSGLPNDRFSAERPEGSISTLTIQRTEQRDSAMYRCASSASLNTEAFFGQGTRLTVV.

This clonotype was detected a few times. The CDR3 reads CASSVHRDRDYGYTF. In DNA, the CDR3 is TGTGCCAGCAGCGTCCACCGGGACAGGGACTATGGCTACACCTTC. The chain employs TRBV7-9 and TRBJ1-2, with 9 bases that match TRBD1. Germline trimming cut 5 bases from V and 3 bases from J; bases unmatched to any gene: 7. CDR3 length equals 15 residues. Germline CDR1 and CDR2: SEHNR and FQNEAQ (reference sequence).

This clonotype was detected many times. The chain uses TRBV20-1 and TRBJ2-7; D is ambiguous. CDR1 and CDR2 from the germline V gene are DFQATT and SNEGSKA (reference sequence). CDR3 length: 16 residues. V was clipped by 6 bases and J by 6 bases, with 27 bases between them. CDR3 region: CSASTNGPTLGSEQYF. DNA for the CDR3: TGCAGTGCGAGCACCAATGGTCCCACGTTGGGCTCCGAGCAGTACTTC.

The chain has TRBV18 and TRBJ2-1; D call uncertain. Per germline, CDR1 KGHSH and CDR2 LQKENI. The CDR3 contains 14 residues. The V and J ends lost 0 bases and 5 bases respectively, with 8 bases between them. CDR3 sequence: CASSPPWVDNEQFF. CDR3 coding DNA: TGTGCCAGCTCACCACCCTGGGTGGACAATGAGCAGTTCTTC. The whole variable domain, remainder taken from reference TRBV18 and TRBJ2-1, is NAGVMQNPRHLVRRRGQEARLRCSPMKGHSHVYWYRQLPEEGLKFMVYLQKENIIDESGMPKERFSAEFPKEGPSILRIQQVVRGDSAAYFCASSPPWVDNEQFFGPGTRLTVL.

This clonotype was recorded at least ten times. It is unclear where the CDR3 begins or ends on the DNA, so no DNA is shown, and the CDR3 is as TCRdb lists it. This chain joins TRBV7-2 and TRBJ1-4; no check of the table's D call, TRBD1, against the DNA was made. The CDR3 is 15 residues long, ends included. The germline V gene has CDR1 SGHTA and CDR2 FQGNSA. This CDR3 is CASSLFGAGGEKLFF.

The table lists this clonotype with a few counts. At one of its ends the junction is not consistent with the germline gene, which may arise from a read error. The gene calls are TRBV7-6 and TRBJ2-5; perhaps TRBD1 as D (6 bases). Germline V CDR1 and CDR2: SGHVS, FNYEAQ. The CDR3 loop spans 11 amino acids. This CDR3 reads CASSSPPGVLF. The CDR3 nucleotides are TGTGCCAGCAGCTCCCCCCCAGGGGTCTTGTTC.

The table lists this clonotype with many counts. This chain connects TRBV7-2 to TRBJ2-2; D perhaps matches TRBD1 (5 bases). Germline CDR1 reads SGHTA; CDR2 reads FQGNSA. This CDR3 has 14 residues. Trimming took off 7 bases at V and 7 bases at J, with 16 bases between the two ends. The CDR3 spells CASTNRSQGGELFF. The DNA for the CDR3 is TGTGCCAGCACCAACAGGTCTCAGGGCGGGGAGCTGTTTTTT.

This clonotype has more than one count but fewer than ten. The chain joins TRBV6-6 to TRBJ1-5; TRBD1 matches 8 bases. Per the germline V gene, CDR1 is MNHNY and CDR2 is SVGAGI (reference sequence). The length of the CDR3 is 14 residues. The V gene end was trimmed by 8 bases and the J gene end by 7 bases; junction bases not matched to a gene: 10. The CDR3 nucleotides are TGTGCCAGCCGGAACCCAGGGGGCTGGCAGCCCCAGCATTTT. Translation: CASRNPGGWQPQHF.

This clonotype was seen a handful of times. The rearrangement links TRBV12-3 or TRBV12-4 to TRBJ1-2, with 8 bases aligning to TRBD1. This CDR3 is 13 amino acids long. J gave up 7 bases and V 4 bases, and 5 bases lay outside the gene matches. DNA of the CDR3: TGTGCCAGCAGTTCCAGGGGGCCGTCTGGCTACACCTTC. Amino acids: CASSSRGPSGYTF.

This clonotype was seen a few times. This chain links TRBV7-2 with TRBJ1-6; a weak D match, TRBD1 (5 bases). This CDR3 is built from 12 residues. CDR1 and CDR2 from the germline V gene are SGHTA and FQGNSA. The V end was cut by 4 bases, the J end by 16 bases, with 14 bases between. CDR3 sequence (DNA): TGTGCCAGCAGCTATTCCCCCGGGGCGCTCCACTTT. This translates into CASSYSPGALHF. The entire variable domain, with the rest obtained from reference TRBV7-2 and TRBJ1-6, is as follows: GAGVSQSPSNKVTEKGKDVELRCDPISGHTALYWYRQSLGQGLEFLIYFQGNSAPDKSGLPSDRFSAERTGGSVSTLTIQRTQQEDSAVYLCASSYSPGALHFGNGTRLTVT.

This clonotype was counted many times. The gene calls are TRBV7-2 and TRBJ2-7; D perhaps matches TRBD2 (6 bases). The CDR3 runs 14 residues. Germline assignment: CDR1 SGHTA and CDR2 FQGNSA. V lost 2 bases, J lost 5 bases, and 13 bases lay in between. In DNA form, the CDR3 reads TGTGCCAGCAGCTTAAGCGCCGGGGAGGACGAGCAGTACTTC. This encodes CASSLSAGEDEQYF. The variable domain in full, completed from reference TRBV7-2 and TRBJ2-7, reads GAGVSQSPSNKVTEKGKDVELRCDPISGHTALYWYRQSLGQGLEFLIYFQGNSAPDKSGLPSDRFSAERTGGSVSTLTIQRTQQEDSAVYLCASSLSAGEDEQYFGPGTRLTVT.

This clonotype was seen only a few times. V and J are TRBV5-1 and TRBJ1-2; 8 nucleotides align to TRBD1. J was trimmed by 8 bases and V by 0 bases; bases with no gene match: 12. The germline V gene encodes CDR1 SGHRS and CDR2 YFSETQ. CDR3 length: 16 amino acids. The CDR3 loop is CASSLASLGTGKGYTF. In DNA, the CDR3 is TGCGCCAGCAGCTTGGCCTCCCTTGGGACAGGAAAAGGCTACACCTTC.

This chain joins TRBV9 and TRBJ2-2; TRBD2 aligns across 8 bases. Germline values: CDR1 SGDLS, CDR2 YYNGEE. The CDR3 contains 16 residues. The J segment lost 1 base and the V segment lost 0 bases, leaving 2 bases of the junction unmatched. The DNA of the CDR3 is TGTGCCAGCAGCGTAGCGGGGGGGAAGAACACCGGGGAGCTGTTTTTT. Encoded protein: CASSVAGGKNTGELFF. Full variable domain (rest looked up from reference TRBV9 and TRBJ2-2): DSGVTQTPKHLITATGQRVTLRCSPRSGDLSVYWYQQSLDQGLQFLIQYYNGEERAKGNILERFSAQQFPDLHSELNLSSLELGDSALYFCASSVAGGKNTGELFFGEGSRLTVL.

The chain uses TRBV18 and TRBJ2-1, with D unclear. Germline V gene sequence: CDR1 KGHSH, CDR2 LQKENI. The length of the CDR3 is 11 residues. Trimming shortened V by 2 bases and J by 9 bases, and 5 bases separated the two germline ends. In nucleotides, the CDR3 is TGTGCCAGCTCACCAGCAGCTGAGCAGTTCTTC. Its protein is CASSPAAEQFF. Variable domain in full (rest from reference TRBV18 and TRBJ2-1): NAGVMQNPRHLVRRRGQEARLRCSPMKGHSHVYWYRQLPEEGLKFMVYLQKENIIDESGMPKERFSAEFPKEGPSILRIQQVVRGDSAAYFCASSPAAEQFFGPGTRLTVL.

This clonotype was seen a few times. Written as DNA, the CDR3 is TGTGCCAGCAGCTTGCGTGGCTCCGCCGTTATCACTGAAGCTTTCTTT. Protein sequence: CASSLRGSAVITEAFF. V gene TRBV7-8 combines with J gene TRBJ1-1, with D uncertain. The CDR3 totals 16 residues. The ends were cut back, 3 bases at V and 4 bases at J, with 18 bases in the middle. Germline V gene data show CDR1 as SGHVS and CDR2 as FQNEAQ.

This clonotype has a count of ten or more. The chain carries TRBV6-1 and TRBJ2-2, with D uncertain. V was cut by 7 bases and J by 5 bases, with 14 bases left in between. Germline V gene lookup returns CDR1 MNHNS and CDR2 SASEGT. The CDR3 totals 14 residues. The CDR3 spells CASIVQRWTGELFF. DNA of the CDR3: TGTGCCAGCATCGTTCAGAGGTGGACCGGGGAGCTGTTTTTT.

The chain couples TRBV5-6 to TRBJ2-3; D not resolved. Germline V lookup: CDR1 SGHDT, CDR2 YYEEEE. The V end was cut by 3 bases, the J end by 7 bases, with 9 bases between. The CDR3 is made up of 12 amino acids. The CDR3 region is CASSSQTYTQYF. As DNA, the CDR3 is TGTGCCAGCAGCTCACAGACCTATACGCAGTATTTT.

This clonotype was seen only a few times. This chain joins TRBV20-1 and TRBJ2-5, with 9 bases fitting TRBD2. The V gene end was trimmed by 6 bases and the J gene end by 3 bases; junction bases not matched to a gene: 8. This CDR3 is built from 14 residues. From germline, CDR1 is DFQATT and CDR2 SNEGSKA (reference sequence). CDR3 region: CSALALAGKETQYF. The CDR3 bases are TGCAGTGCCCTCGCGCTAGCGGGGAAAGAGACCCAGTACTTC.

The chain recombines TRBV5-1 with TRBJ2-3; 8 bases are shared with TRBD2. Germline lookup yields CDR1 SGHRS and CDR2 YFSETQ. V was pared by 6 bases and J by 4 bases, with 22 bases of the junction left unmatched. The CDR3 totals 19 residues. CDR3 DNA: TGCGCCAGCAAGCCGCCTCGCGGGGGGAATAAATCTCCAGCAGATACGCAGTATTTT. It is translated as CASKPPRGGNKSPADTQYF.